These 6 T cell receptor beta chains share one sample of origin, sequenced in a study of shared clonotypes between healthy human individuals. It was CD45RO-negative cells, positively selected for CCR7, that made up naive CD8 cells, with terminally differentiated effector memory CD45RA+ cells excluded. Sequencing was performed with immunoSEQ multiplex PCR; in TCRdb, only in-frame clones are kept and a portion is missing. The data hold roughly 590,000 clones, with roughly 95% observed a single time. Material for sequencing was naive CD8+ T cells sorted from blood. The receptors shown here come from a woman under 40 in good health.

The V and J genes are TRBV29-1 and TRBJ2-5, with 7 bases fitting TRBD1. Germline V gene data show CDR1 as SQVTM and CDR2 as ANQGSEA. Trimming at V came to 3 bases and at J to 2 bases, leaving 3 bases not matched to a gene. This CDR3 region has 13 residues. CDR3 nucleotides: TGCAGCGTTGAGCCGGGACAGCAAGAGACCCAGTACTTC. It yields the protein CSVEPGQQETQYF.

J is TRBJ1-6 and V is TRBV28; D remains ambiguous. Germline-derived CDR1 and CDR2 are MDHEN and SYDVKM. With 2 bases removed from V and 10 bases from J, the gap between germline ends came to 9 bases. The CDR3 spans 13 residues. The chain's CDR3 is CASSLISGSPLHF. The CDR3 DNA reads TGTGCCAGCAGTTTAATATCTGGGTCACCCCTCCACTTT.

The rearrangement uses TRBV28 and TRBJ1-1; D not certain. V gave up 4 bases and J gave up 1 base, with 13 bases separating them. The germline V gene has CDR1 MDHEN and CDR2 SYDVKM. The CDR3 runs 15 residues. For the CDR3, the DNA is TGTGCCAGCAGTTCAATGAGAGTGGGGAACACTGAAGCTTTCTTT. Its translation: CASSSMRVGNTEAFF.

The V and J genes are TRBV5-4 and TRBJ1-5, with D hard to call. V was trimmed by 4 bases and J by 0 bases, leaving 14 bases between them. The germline V gene encodes CDR1 SGHNT and CDR2 YYREEE (reference sequence). The CDR3 totals 16 residues. CDR3: CASSVMAENSNQPQHF. The CDR3 nucleotides read TGTGCCAGCAGCGTTATGGCGGAAAATAGCAATCAGCCCCAGCATTTT.

In this sample, this clone turned up once. As DNA, the CDR3 is TGCGCCAGCAGCTTCGCGTTTCCAAGGGAAGCTTTCTTT. It is translated as CASSFAFPREAFF. The chain couples TRBV5-1 to TRBJ1-1; D gene unclear. The CDR3 extends over 13 amino acids. Germline CDR1 reads SGHRS; CDR2 reads YFSETQ. Trimming removed 2 bases at V and 8 bases at J, with 13 bases between.

The chain couples TRBV2 to TRBJ1-1; 10 bases are shared with TRBD1. The CDR3 consists of 13 residues. The germline CDR1 and CDR2 sequences are SNHLY and FYNNEI. V shed 4 bases, J shed 6 bases, and the junction held 2 bases outside the gene matches. CDR3 bases: TGTGCCAGCAGTGGACAGGGGGCCCCTGAAGCTTTCTTT. Its protein is CASSGQGAPEAFF.